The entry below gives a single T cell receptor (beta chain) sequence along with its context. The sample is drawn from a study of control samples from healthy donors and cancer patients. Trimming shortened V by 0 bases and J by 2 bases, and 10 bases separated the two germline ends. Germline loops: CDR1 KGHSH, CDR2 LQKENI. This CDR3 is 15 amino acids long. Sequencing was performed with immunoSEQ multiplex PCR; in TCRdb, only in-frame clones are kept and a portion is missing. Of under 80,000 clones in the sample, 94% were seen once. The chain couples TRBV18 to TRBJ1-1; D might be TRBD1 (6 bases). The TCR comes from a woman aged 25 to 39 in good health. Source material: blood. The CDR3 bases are TGTGCCAGCTCACCACCAGGGGGGATTAACACTGAAGCTTTCTTT. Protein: CASSPPGGINTEAFF.